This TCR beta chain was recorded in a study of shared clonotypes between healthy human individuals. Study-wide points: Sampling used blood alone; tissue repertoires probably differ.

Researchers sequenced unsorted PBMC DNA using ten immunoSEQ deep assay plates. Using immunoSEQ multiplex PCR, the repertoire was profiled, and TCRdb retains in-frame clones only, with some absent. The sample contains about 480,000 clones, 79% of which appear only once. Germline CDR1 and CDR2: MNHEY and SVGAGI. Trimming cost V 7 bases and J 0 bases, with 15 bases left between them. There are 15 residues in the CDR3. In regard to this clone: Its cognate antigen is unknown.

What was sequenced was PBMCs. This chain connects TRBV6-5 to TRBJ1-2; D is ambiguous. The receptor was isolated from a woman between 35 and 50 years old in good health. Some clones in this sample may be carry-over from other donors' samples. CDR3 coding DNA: TGTGCCAGCACCCGATCGGCAGTAGCTAACTATGGCTACACCTTC. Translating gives CASTRSAVANYGYTF.